This T cell receptor beta chain was retrieved from a study of blood T cell repertoires in COVID-19. Study context: In each case, the material was cDNA or gDNA derived from T cells, B-cell-depleted T cells, or PBMCs.

Germline lookup yields CDR1 SGHRS and CDR2 YFSETQ. The CDR3 totals 15 residues. After removal of 0 bases from V and 7 bases from J, the junction contained 7 bases not matched to a gene. Per the study methods: Amplifying reference gene primers gave estimates of nucleated cell counts. Repertoires were generated with immunoSEQ multiplex PCR, while TCRdb's copy carries only in-frame clones and drops some. That table furnishes V, J and clone size, whereas the DNA furnished D and trimming. The sample yields approximately 290,000 clones, 80% to 85% seen once. Sequenced material: peripheral blood. The chain links TRBV5-1 to TRBJ1-1; the match to TRBD1 covers 9 bases. The receptor was isolated from a person aged 65-85 years with COVID-19, enrolled during active disease. The CDR3, as DNA: TGCGCCAGCAGCTTGGTGGGACAGGGTCGGAATGAAGCTTTCTTT. This encodes CASSLVGQGRNEAFF.